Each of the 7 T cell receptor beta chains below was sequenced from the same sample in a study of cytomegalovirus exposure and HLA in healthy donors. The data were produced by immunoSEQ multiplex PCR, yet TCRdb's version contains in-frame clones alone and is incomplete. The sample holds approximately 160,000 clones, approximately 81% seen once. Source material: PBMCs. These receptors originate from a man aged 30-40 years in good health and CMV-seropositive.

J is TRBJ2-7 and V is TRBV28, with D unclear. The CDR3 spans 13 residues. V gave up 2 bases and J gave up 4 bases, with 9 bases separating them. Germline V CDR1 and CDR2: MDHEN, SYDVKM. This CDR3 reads CASSLVSNYEQYF. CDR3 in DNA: TGTGCCAGCAGTTTAGTCAGTAATTACGAGCAGTACTTC. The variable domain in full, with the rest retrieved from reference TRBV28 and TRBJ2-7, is DVKVTQSSRYLVKRTGEKVFLECVQDMDHENMFWYRQDPGLGLRLIYFSYDVKMKEKGDIPEGYSVSREKKERFSLILESASTNQTSMYLCASSLVSNYEQYFGPGTRLTVT.

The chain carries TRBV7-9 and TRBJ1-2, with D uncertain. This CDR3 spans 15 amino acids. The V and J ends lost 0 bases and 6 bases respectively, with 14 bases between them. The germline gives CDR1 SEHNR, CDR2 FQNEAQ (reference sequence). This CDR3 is CASSLAVPGENGYTF. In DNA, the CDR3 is TGTGCCAGCAGCTTAGCGGTCCCCGGAGAGAATGGCTACACCTTC.

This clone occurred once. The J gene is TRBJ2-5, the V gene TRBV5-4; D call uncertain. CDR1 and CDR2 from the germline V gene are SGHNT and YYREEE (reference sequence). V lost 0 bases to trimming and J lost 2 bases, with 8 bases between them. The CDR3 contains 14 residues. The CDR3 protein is CASSLASDQETQYF. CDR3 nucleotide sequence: TGTGCCAGCAGCTTGGCGAGCGATCAAGAGACCCAGTACTTC.

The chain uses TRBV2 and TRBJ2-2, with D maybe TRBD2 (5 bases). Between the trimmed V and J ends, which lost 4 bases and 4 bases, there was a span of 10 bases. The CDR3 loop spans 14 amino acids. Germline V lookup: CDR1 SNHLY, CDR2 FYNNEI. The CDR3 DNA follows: TGTGCCAGCAGTGGCCGGGGAAGCACCGGGGAGCTGTTTTTT. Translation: CASSGRGSTGELFF.

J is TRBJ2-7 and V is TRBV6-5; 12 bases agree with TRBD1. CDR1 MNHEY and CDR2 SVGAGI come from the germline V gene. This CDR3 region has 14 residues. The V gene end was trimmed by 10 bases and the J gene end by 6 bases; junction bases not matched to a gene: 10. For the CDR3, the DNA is TGTGCCACAAGTCCCGGGACAGGGGGCCTCGAGCAGTACTTC. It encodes CATSPGTGGLEQYF.

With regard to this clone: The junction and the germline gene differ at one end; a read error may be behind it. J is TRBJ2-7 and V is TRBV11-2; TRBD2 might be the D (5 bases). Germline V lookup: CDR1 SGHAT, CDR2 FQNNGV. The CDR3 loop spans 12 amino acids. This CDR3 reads CASSVNREKSSF. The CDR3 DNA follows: TGTGCCAGCAGCGTCAACCGGGAAAAATCTAGCTTC.

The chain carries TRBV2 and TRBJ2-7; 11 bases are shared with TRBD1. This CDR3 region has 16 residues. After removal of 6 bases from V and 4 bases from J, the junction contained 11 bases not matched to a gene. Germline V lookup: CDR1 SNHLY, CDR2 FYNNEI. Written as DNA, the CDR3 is TGTGCCAGCAGCCTGAACCGGGACAGGGGGTCGTACGAGCAGTACTTC. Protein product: CASSLNRDRGSYEQYF.